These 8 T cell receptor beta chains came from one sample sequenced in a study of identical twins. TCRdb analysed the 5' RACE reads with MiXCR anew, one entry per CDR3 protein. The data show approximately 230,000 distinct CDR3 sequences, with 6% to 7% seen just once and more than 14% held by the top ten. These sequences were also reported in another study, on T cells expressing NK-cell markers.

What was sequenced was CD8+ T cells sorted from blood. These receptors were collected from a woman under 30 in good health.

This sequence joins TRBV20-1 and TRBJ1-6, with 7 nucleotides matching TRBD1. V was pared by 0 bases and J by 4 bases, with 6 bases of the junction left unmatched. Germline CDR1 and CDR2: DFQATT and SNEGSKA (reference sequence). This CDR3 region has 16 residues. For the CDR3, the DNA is TGCAGTGCTAGAGACTCGGACAGGTCTTATAATTCACCCCTCCACTTT. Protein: CSARDSDRSYNSPLHF.

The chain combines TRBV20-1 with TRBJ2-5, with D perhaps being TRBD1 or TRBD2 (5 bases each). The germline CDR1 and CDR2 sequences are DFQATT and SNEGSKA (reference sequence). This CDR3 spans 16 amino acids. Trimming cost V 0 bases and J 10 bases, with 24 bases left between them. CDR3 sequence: CSARDMAGPPSEGQYF. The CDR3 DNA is TGCAGTGCTAGAGATATGGCAGGGCCCCCAAGTGAGGGCCAGTACTTC.

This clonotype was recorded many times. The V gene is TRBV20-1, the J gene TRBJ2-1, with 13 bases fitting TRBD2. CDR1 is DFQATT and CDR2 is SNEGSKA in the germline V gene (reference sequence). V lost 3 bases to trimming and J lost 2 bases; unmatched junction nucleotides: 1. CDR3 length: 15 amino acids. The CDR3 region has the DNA TGCAGTGCTAGTGGACTAGCGGGAGCCTACAATGAGCAGTTCTTC. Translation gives CSASGLAGAYNEQFF.

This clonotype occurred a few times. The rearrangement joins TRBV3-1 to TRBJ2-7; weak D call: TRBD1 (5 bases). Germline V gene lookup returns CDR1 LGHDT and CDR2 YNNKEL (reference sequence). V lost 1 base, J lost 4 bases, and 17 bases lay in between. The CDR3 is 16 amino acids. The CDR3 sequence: CASSQGWAGIGYEQYF. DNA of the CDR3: TGTGCCAGCAGCCAAGGTTGGGCAGGGATCGGGTACGAGCAGTACTTC.

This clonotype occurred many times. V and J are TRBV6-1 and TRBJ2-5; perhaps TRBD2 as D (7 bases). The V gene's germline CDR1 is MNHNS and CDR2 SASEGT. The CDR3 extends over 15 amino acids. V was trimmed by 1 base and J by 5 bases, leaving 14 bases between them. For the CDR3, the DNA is TGTGCCAGCAGTGAAGTGCAGGGAGGGGGGGAGACCCAGTACTTC. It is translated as CASSEVQGGGETQYF.

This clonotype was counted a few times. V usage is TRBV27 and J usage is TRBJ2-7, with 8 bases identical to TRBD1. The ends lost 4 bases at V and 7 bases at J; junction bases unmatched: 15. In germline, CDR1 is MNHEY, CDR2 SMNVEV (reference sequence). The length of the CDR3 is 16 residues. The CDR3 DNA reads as TGTGCCAGCAGTTCGTCAGGGGGCCCCGTGGGGGGAGAGCAGTACTTC. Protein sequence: CASSSSGGPVGGEQYF.

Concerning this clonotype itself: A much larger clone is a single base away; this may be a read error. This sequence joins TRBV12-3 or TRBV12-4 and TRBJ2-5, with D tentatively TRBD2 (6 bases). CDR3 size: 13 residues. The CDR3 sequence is CGSSRLVGETQYF. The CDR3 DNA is TGTGGCAGCAGTCGACTAGTGGGGGAGACCCAGTACTTC.

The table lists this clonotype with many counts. The CDR3 reads CASSQVPGASTEAFF. For the CDR3, the DNA is TGCGCCAGCAGCCAAGTTCCGGGGGCCAGTACTGAAGCTTTCTTT. The genes are TRBV4-3 and TRBJ1-1; D perhaps matches TRBD1 (6 bases). The CDR3 is 15 amino acids. Germline V gene lookup returns CDR1 LGHNA and CDR2 YSLEER. Trimming stripped 1 base from V and 5 bases from J, with 14 bases between.